The rows below give T cell receptor beta chains drawn from one sample of a study of T cell responses to AZD1222 COVID-19 vaccine. The repertoire was sequenced with immunoSEQ multiplex PCR; TCRdb's copy has only in-frame clones and lacks some. The sample lists 80,000 to 95,000 clones, approximately 90% occurring once. The sample in question was peripheral blood, obtained on day 0 of AZD1222 vaccination. The source is an adult in good health. CDR3s include the opening cysteine and the closing phenylalanine or tryptophan. D genes are given only for firm matches. Size values are once, few and many counts, or a class for expanded clones, and some rows have none.

v_gene	j_gene	d_gene	abundance	len	CDR3nt	CDR3aa
TRBV5-1	TRBJ1-1	NA	NA	11	TGCGCCAGTAAGGGGGAGGCTGAAGCTTTCTTT	CASKGEAEAFF
TRBV28	TRBJ1-2	TRBD1	NA	13	TGTGCCAGCAGTCTGACAGGGACCTATGGCTACACCTTC	CASSLTGTYGYTF
TRBV27	TRBJ1-2	NA	NA	13	TGTGCCAGCAGTTTATCTGGCCAGCCTGGCTACACCTTC	CASSLSGQPGYTF
TRBV19	TRBJ2-7	TRBD2	NA	13	TGTGCCAGTAGTGCCGGGACTACCTACGAGCAGTACTTC	CASSAGTTYEQYF
TRBV24-1	TRBJ2-5	NA	NA	12	TGTGCCACCGGGCAGCAAGAAGAGACCCAGTACTTC	CATGQQEETQYF
TRBV3-1/TRBV3-2	TRBJ2-1	NA	NA	14	TGTGCCAGCAGCCCCGGGCACCTATACAATGAGCAGTTCTTC	CASSPGHLYNEQFF
TRBV19	TRBJ2-2	TRBD2	once	19	TGTGCCAGTAGTATAGCCCTAAGAGCGGGAGGGCCGGTGAACGGGGAGCTGTTTTTT	CASSIALRAGGPVNGELFF
TRBV4-1	TRBJ1-4	NA	NA	15	TGCGCCAGCAGCCGATTCCGGGACGCTGAGGAAAAACTGTTTTTT	CASSRFRDAEEKLFF
TRBV7-6	TRBJ2-7	NA	NA	13	TGTGCCAGCAGCTTAGCCCTTCGGGACATTAGGTACTTC	CASSLALRDIRYF
TRBV4-1	TRBJ2-1	TRBD2	NA	15	TGCGCCAGCAGCCCGGGGGGTTCCGTTTACAATGAGCAGTTCTTC	CASSPGGSVYNEQFF
TRBV5-1	TRBJ2-5	NA	NA	16	TGCGCCAGCAGCTTGAATAATCTGGCGGGTGGAGAGACCCAGTACTTC	CASSLNNLAGGETQYF
TRBV28	TRBJ1-5	TRBD1	NA	15	TGTGCCAGCACCAACGGGGGAGGGGGCGATCAGCCCCAGCATTTT	CASTNGGGGDQPQHF
TRBV12-5	TRBJ1-6	TRBD1	once	15	TGTGCTATCGTCACAGGGGGCGGAAAAGATTCACCCCTCCACTTT	CAIVTGGGKDSPLHF
TRBV28	TRBJ2-7	TRBD2	once	15	TGTGCCAGCAATTCCGTAGCGGGAGGGTGGGACGAGCAGTACTTC	CASNSVAGGWDEQYF
TRBV2	TRBJ2-5	TRBD2	NA	12	TGTGCCAGCAAGGGACTAGAAGAGACCCAGTACTTC	CASKGLEETQYF
TRBV9	TRBJ2-2	TRBD2	NA	15	TGTGCCAGCAGCGCGAGACTAGCGGGCACCGGGGAGCTGTTTTTT	CASSARLAGTGELFF
TRBV4-2	TRBJ2-1	NA	NA	15	TGTGCCAGCAGCCAAGATCGGACGTCCCGCTATGAGCAGTTCTTC	CASSQDRTSRYEQFF
TRBV7-2	TRBJ1-2	TRBD1	NA	15	TGTGCCAGCAGCCCCAATTCCGGGACAGGCCTGGGCTACACCTTC	CASSPNSGTGLGYTF
TRBV10-3	TRBJ2-2	TRBD1	NA	16	TGTGCCATCAGGAACCGGGACAGTCCGAACACCGGGGAGCTGTTTTTT	CAIRNRDSPNTGELFF
TRBV27	TRBJ1-2	TRBD1	NA	13	TGTGCCAGCAGTTTATCGAGGGGGCAGGGCTACACCTTC	CASSLSRGQGYTF
TRBV9	TRBJ2-5	TRBD2	NA	17	TGTGCCAGCAGCGCCCGGCTAGCGGGAGGCAATCAAGAGACCCAGTACTTC	CASSARLAGGNQETQYF
TRBV4-1	TRBJ2-2	TRBD2	NA	15	TGCGCCAGCAGGGCCCAGGGCGGGAGCACCGGGGAGCTGTTTTTT	CASRAQGGSTGELFF
TRBV4-3	TRBJ2-7	TRBD1	few	16	TGCGCCAGCAGCCAAGAGGTGTGGGACAGGTCCTACGAGCAGTACTTC	CASSQEVWDRSYEQYF
TRBV27	TRBJ2-7	NA	NA	13	TGTGCCAGCAGTCCGACCATGTGGGACGAGCAGTACTTC	CASSPTMWDEQYF
TRBV3-1/TRBV3-2	TRBJ2-7	NA	NA	14	TGTGCCAGCAGCCAAGATATGACAGGTAGGGAGCAGTACTTC	CASSQDMTGREQYF
TRBV5-6	TRBJ1-6	TRBD1	NA	19	TGTGCCAGCAGCTTGGGACAGGGGCCCCCGAGCTCCTATAATTCACCCCTCCACTTT	CASSLGQGPPSSYNSPLHF
TRBV28	TRBJ2-7	NA	NA	15	TGTGCCAGCAGTTTAATCACGCAGTACAGTTACGAGCAGTACTTC	CASSLITQYSYEQYF
TRBV10-3	TRBJ2-3	TRBD2	NA	15	TGTGCCATCAGTGGACAGCGGGAGGCCACAGATACGCAGTATTTT	CAISGQREATDTQYF
TRBV3-1/TRBV3-2	TRBJ1-1	NA	NA	15	TGTGCCAGCAGCCAAGGGTCAGTAGTTTACACTGAAGCTTTCTTT	CASSQGSVVYTEAFF
TRBV19	TRBJ1-2	NA	NA	15	TGTGCCAGTAGGTTCACGTTCCGGGGTGCCTATGGCTACACCTTC	CASRFTFRGAYGYTF
TRBV5-5	TRBJ2-7	TRBD1	NA	15	TGTGCCAGCAGCTGGACCGGGACAGGGTGGTACGAGCAGTACTTC	CASSWTGTGWYEQYF
TRBV7-9	TRBJ1-1	TRBD1	NA	14	TGTGCCAGCAAGGGACAGGCGATGAACACTGAAGCTTTCTTT	CASKGQAMNTEAFF
TRBV11-2	TRBJ1-1	NA	NA	15	TGTGCCAGCAGCTCCCCAGGGTCCCTGAACACTGAAGCTTTCTTT	CASSSPGSLNTEAFF
TRBV27	TRBJ2-7	NA	NA	16	TGTGCCAGCAGTGGTTTCCATTGGGCAGGGCGGTACGAGCAGTACTTC	CASSGFHWAGRYEQYF
TRBV10-1	TRBJ2-2	NA	once	14	TGCGCCACGCGGACAGCCCCGAACACCGGGGAGCTGTTTTTT	CATRTAPNTGELFF
TRBV2	TRBJ1-5	TRBD1	NA	15	TGTGCCAGCAGGGGGACAGGGAATAGCAATCAGCCCCAGCATTTT	CASRGTGNSNQPQHF
TRBV6-5	TRBJ2-2	NA	NA	12	TGTGCCAGCAGCCGAGAAGGCGGGGAGCTGTTTTTT	CASSREGGELFF
TRBV3-1/TRBV3-2	TRBJ2-7	TRBD1	NA	13	TGTGCCAGCAGAGGACAGGGTCGGTACGAGCAGTACTTC	CASRGQGRYEQYF
TRBV6-5	TRBJ2-5	TRBD2	NA	14	TGTGCCACCCAGAGGAGCGGGAGGGATGAGACCCAGTACTTC	CATQRSGRDETQYF
TRBV28	TRBJ2-1	NA	NA	14	TGTGCCAGCAACCTGGGGCTAGCGCTCAATGAGCAGTTCTTC	CASNLGLALNEQFF
TRBV2	TRBJ1-5	NA	NA	15	TGTGCCAGCAGGGCCACGACAGCCAGCAATCAGCCCCAGCATTTT	CASRATTASNQPQHF
TRBV19	TRBJ1-4	NA	NA	14	TGTGCCAGTAGCCCAGGAGGGATGGATGAAAAACTGTTTTTT	CASSPGGMDEKLFF
TRBV27	TRBJ1-5	NA	NA	14	TGTGCCAGCAGTTCTTACTATAGCAATCAGCCCCAGCATTTT	CASSSYYSNQPQHF
TRBV14	TRBJ1-2	TRBD1	NA	15	TGTGCCAGCAGCCGGGACAGGGTATTTGACTATGGCTACACCTTC	CASSRDRVFDYGYTF
TRBV7-9	TRBJ1-3	TRBD1	NA	19	TGTGCCAGCAGCTTGGCCGGTAGGGGGCCATCCGACTCTGGAAACACCATATATTTT	CASSLAGRGPSDSGNTIYF